This T cell receptor beta chain was retrieved from a study of blood T cell repertoires in COVID-19 (dated by TCRdb to the early 2020s). In terms of the full investigation: The collaborator samples originated in the United States, Italy and Spain and spanned the acute and convalescent phases of COVID-19. The prospective study material was composed of cDNA or gDNA derived from T cells, B-cell-depleted T cells, or PBMCs. The dataset comprised deeply sampled blood TCRbeta repertoires from subjects exposed to, actively infected with, or recovered from COVID-19. The repertoires were made available in a free public database intended to serve as a resource for research on the immune response to SARS-CoV-2. Samples came from the ongoing ImmuneRACE study (first 160 participants) plus 1,254 subjects from 6 global collaborators. Sample metadata almost always included a de-identified subject ID, COVID-19 status, age in years and sex. Where HLA class I and class II types were available, the types were taken from metadata supplied by the sample provider, not from assay-based typing. The investigation overall reported the following: The amount of clinical and demographic metadata varied by source and participant and was provided uncurated.

Participants in the prospective study were enrolled through a virtual design, were aged roughly 18 to 90 years, and lived in 24 United States geographic areas. In the prospective study, cohorts were assigned on the basis of participant-reported clinical history obtained from a screening survey and a study questionnaire. Recovered participants in ImmuneRACE Cohort 3 were defined as having two consecutive negative NP/OP PCR tests, clearance from a healthcare professional, or resolution of symptoms. In the prospective study, whole blood, serum and a nasopharyngeal or oropharyngeal swab were collected from each participant by mobile phlebotomists. Prospective study participants could optionally give additional blood draws and questionnaires over an approximately 2-month period. Prospective study blood samples were shipped either frozen or at room temperature before DNA extraction. TCRbeta CDR3 regions were amplified from genomic DNA using the immunoSEQ Assay, a bias-controlled multiplex PCR. Per the source publication's procedure: The number of nucleated cells in each sample was estimated by amplification of reference gene primers within the assay. To quantify the absolute abundance of each unique TCRbeta CDR3 rearrangement, sequence reads were collapsed and filtered. For each sample, productive Simpson clonality was calculated by taking the square root of Simpson's diversity index across productive rearrangements. This is the immuneACCESS table as TCRdb keeps it, with only in-frame sequences that have V and J called. A part of the clones is gone; compared with another copy, unresolved V genes explain less than half, and the rest is unexplained. Clone size and V and J calls were adopted from that table, with D and trimming inferred from the DNA. In this sample the table shows around 300,000 clones, 80% to 90% of which occur a single time. Over 2% of the sample belongs to the ten largest clones.

As to this clone: This receptor's antigen is unknown. No quality values exist for individual bases; no much larger clone is one base distant.

CDR1 MDHEN and CDR2 SYDVKM are derived from the germline V gene. Its CDR3 holds 13 amino acids, cysteine through phenylalanine. Only CDR3 DNA remains: 39 bases, in frame from the first base. Trimming leaves V shorter by 4 bases and J shorter by 4 bases, with the junction holding 3 bases beyond the gene matches. The TCR originated in a woman under 30 who had recovered from COVID-19. Sequencing was carried out using PBMCs or T cells enriched from blood (not recorded which). In this chain, TRBV28 is recombined with TRBJ1-2; TRBD1 matches 7 bases in the middle. The DNA sequence is given as TGTGCCAGCAGTTCGGGACAGCCCTATGGCTACACCTTC. Its product reads: CASSSGQPYGYTF.